Sequencing of this T cell receptor (beta chain) was carried out in a study of early stage breast cancer tumors. On the study more broadly: Invasive lobular carcinomas made up about 30% of the 12 ER+/PR+/HER2- tumors. The study's findings and limits: Compared with adjacent normal breast, tumors showed 2 to 2.5-fold denser, more clonal T cells. Tumor and normal breast were distinguished via blood comparison in 14 of 16 patients. Most shared enriched TCRB sequences were commonly generated ones.

As concerns this clone: Its antigen is unidentified.

The CDR3 runs 12 residues. TCRdb keeps only in-frame clones here, not all; method: immunoSEQ multiplex PCR. Of 25,000 to 35,000 clones in the sample, 80% were seen once. The specimen sequenced was blood. The receptor's source is a person between 55 and 69 years old with breast cancer. The rearrangement joins TRBV21-1 to TRBJ1-1. TRBV21-1 is designated a pseudogene. In DNA form, the CDR3 reads TGTGCCAGCAGCAAGTTAGCCCGGCCGGCTTTCTTT. Encoded protein: CASSKLARPAFF.